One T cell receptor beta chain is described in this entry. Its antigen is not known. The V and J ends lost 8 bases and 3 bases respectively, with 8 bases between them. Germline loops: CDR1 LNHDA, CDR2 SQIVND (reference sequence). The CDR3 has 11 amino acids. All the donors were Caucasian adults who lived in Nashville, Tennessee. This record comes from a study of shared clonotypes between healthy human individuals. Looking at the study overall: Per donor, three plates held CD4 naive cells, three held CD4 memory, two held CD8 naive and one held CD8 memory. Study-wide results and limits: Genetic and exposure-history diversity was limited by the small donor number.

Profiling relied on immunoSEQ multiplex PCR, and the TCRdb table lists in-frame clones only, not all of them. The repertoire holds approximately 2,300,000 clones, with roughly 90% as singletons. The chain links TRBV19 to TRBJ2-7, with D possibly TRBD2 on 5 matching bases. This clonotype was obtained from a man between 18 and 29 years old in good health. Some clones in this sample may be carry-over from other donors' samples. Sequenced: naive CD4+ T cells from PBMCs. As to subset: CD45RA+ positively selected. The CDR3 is CASRRGYEQYF. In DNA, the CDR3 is TGTGCCAGTCGCCGGGGCTACGAGCAGTACTTC.